The 10 T cell receptor beta chains below come from one sample, sequenced in a study of blood T cell repertoires in COVID-19 (dated by TCRdb to about 2020). Libraries were prepared through the immunoSEQ multiplex PCR assay. This immuneACCESS table, as held by TCRdb, lists in-frame sequences with V and J called but not all clones. Of the missing ones, under half trace to an unresolved V gene in checked studies; the others have no known cause. The table for this sample lists under 300,000 clones; 70% to 85% of them were counted only once. Approximately 2% of the sample is held by the ten biggest clonotypes. Sequencing was done on a sample of peripheral blood. These receptors were obtained from a man aged 35 to 55 who had recovered from COVID-19.

J is TRBJ1-5 and V is TRBV19, with no clear D. The CDR3 has 14 residues. V gave up 5 bases and J gave up 6 bases, with 14 bases separating them. Germline V gene lookup returns CDR1 LNHDA and CDR2 SQIVND (reference sequence). The CDR3 loop reads CASSSRVLGQPQHF. Here the CDR3 DNA reads TGTGCCAGTAGTTCGAGGGTACTCGGTCAGCCCCAGCATTTT.

The V gene is TRBV7-2, the J gene TRBJ2-5; TRBD2 matches 10 bases. J gave up 9 bases and V 3 bases, and 19 bases lay outside the gene matches. CDR3 length: 18 residues. Germline V gene data show CDR1 as SGHTA and CDR2 as FQGNSA. CDR3 in amino acids: CASSLAILAGAQSSPQYF. Here the CDR3 DNA reads TGTGCCAGCAGCTTGGCCATTCTAGCGGGGGCCCAATCCTCCCCCCAGTACTTC.

The V gene is TRBV5-1, the J gene TRBJ1-2; 8 positions agree with TRBD1. Germline V lookup: CDR1 SGHRS, CDR2 YFSETQ. The CDR3 sequence is 15 residues long. With 4 bases clipped from V and 4 bases from J, the junction kept 9 bases outside the gene matches. The CDR3 loop reads CASSLGTGHSYGYTF. The DNA of the CDR3 is TGCGCCAGCAGCCTAGGGACAGGACACTCCTATGGCTACACCTTC.

This chain uses TRBV5-1 with TRBJ1-2; 7 bases match TRBD1. Unmatched junction bases numbered 5, after V lost 5 bases and J lost 4 bases. The germline V gene has CDR1 SGHRS and CDR2 YFSETQ. The CDR3 is 13 amino acids. The CDR3 sequence: CASRQTGTYGYTF. The DNA of the CDR3 is TGCGCCAGCAGACAGACAGGGACCTATGGCTACACCTTC.

V is TRBV19 and J is TRBJ1-4, with 7 bases aligning to TRBD1. The CDR3 is made up of 15 amino acids. V was clipped by 5 bases and J by 5 bases; unmatched bases: 8. The germline CDR1 and CDR2 sequences are LNHDA and SQIVND (reference sequence). The CDR3 region is CASSALQGRNEKLFF. The DNA of the CDR3 is TGTGCCAGTAGTGCCTTACAGGGGAGGAATGAAAAACTGTTTTTT.

This clone was detected only a few times. V is TRBV18 and J is TRBJ1-1; the D is unclear. V lost 2 bases, J lost 2 bases, and 12 bases lay in between. The CDR3 length is 15 residues. Germline-derived CDR1 and CDR2 are KGHSH and LQKENI. The CDR3: CASSPAAVGNTEAFF. CDR3 nucleotides: TGTGCCAGCTCACCAGCGGCGGTGGGTAACACTGAAGCTTTCTTT. Full variable domain (outside the CDR3, taken from reference TRBV18 and TRBJ1-1): NAGVMQNPRHLVRRRGQEARLRCSPMKGHSHVYWYRQLPEEGLKFMVYLQKENIIDESGMPKERFSAEFPKEGPSILRIQQVVRGDSAAYFCASSPAAVGNTEAFFGQGTRLTVV.

This chain uses TRBV7-9 with TRBJ1-6; no firm D call. Trimming stripped 2 bases from V and 7 bases from J, with 12 bases between. Germline V gives CDR1 SEHNR, CDR2 FQNEAQ (reference sequence). The CDR3 runs 15 residues. CDR3 sequence (DNA): TGTGCCAGCAGCTTATTCACGGCGGTAAATTCACCCCTCCACTTT. Encoded protein: CASSLFTAVNSPLHF.

The gene calls are TRBV3-1 (or the pseudogene TRBV3-2) and TRBJ2-3; D unresolved. There are 14 residues in the CDR3. Germline V gene sequence: CDR1 LGHDT, CDR2 YNNKEL (reference sequence). V was clipped by 5 bases and J by 4 bases, with 13 bases between them. The CDR3 DNA is TGTGCCAGCAGCGAGGATAGTCTATCAGATACGCAGTATTTT. Its protein is CASSEDSLSDTQYF.

This clone has only a few counts. V gene TRBV7-2 combines with J gene TRBJ1-1, with D uncertain. This CDR3 comprises 14 residues. From germline, CDR1 is SGHTA and CDR2 FQGNSA. Trimming shortened V by 2 bases and J by 10 bases, and 17 bases separated the two germline ends. The CDR3 here is CASSLISGEFGAFF. DNA for the CDR3: TGTGCCAGCAGCTTAATATCTGGAGAGTTTGGAGCTTTCTTT.

The DNA for the CDR3 is TGTGCCAGCAGCTTATTAGCGGGGGGGTACAATGAGCAGTTCTTC. Amino acids: CASSLLAGGYNEQFF. This chain links TRBV7-6 with TRBJ2-1; 11 bases line up with TRBD2. This CDR3 contains 15 residues. Germline V gene data show CDR1 as SGHVS and CDR2 as FNYEAQ. V lost 2 bases and J lost 4; bases outside the gene matches: 1.